Listed here are 13 T cell receptor beta chains from one sample, sequenced in a study of cytomegalovirus exposure and HLA in healthy donors. 60 Vbeta and 13 Jbeta primers were used in PCR. This table comes from immunoSEQ multiplex PCR, and its TCRdb copy is limited to in-frame clones, with some not included. Seen here are under 250,000 clones, roughly 85% observed once, and the top ten hold 0.2% to 0.25%. The material sequenced was PBMCs. The receptors derive from a girl aged 2 to 10 in good health and CMV-seronegative.

The chain joins TRBV6-6 to TRBJ1-6; 9 bases are shared with TRBD1. V lost 7 bases to trimming and J lost 8 bases; unmatched junction nucleotides: 12. The CDR3 consists of 16 residues. CDR1 is MNHNY, CDR2 SVGAGI, per germline (reference sequence). DNA of the CDR3: TGTGCCAGCACCCGGGTGGACGGACAGGGGTATTCACCCCTCCACTTT. Amino acids: CASTRVDGQGYSPLHF.

J is TRBJ2-1 and V is TRBV7-9; 7 nucleotides line up with TRBD2. The V and J ends lost 5 bases and 10 bases, in that order; junction bases with no gene match: 14. The CDR3 sequence is 15 residues long. Germline CDR1 and CDR2: SEHNR and FQNEAQ (reference sequence). For the CDR3, the DNA is TGTGCCAGCAGCCGAACCGGGACTACAATCTCCGAGCAGTTCTTC. It is translated as CASSRTGTTISEQFF.

The rearrangement uses TRBV4-1 and TRBJ2-2, with 7 bases aligning to TRBD2. CDR3 length equals 15 residues. Germline V CDR1 and CDR2: MGHRA, YSYEKL. V was clipped by 1 base and J by 6 bases; unmatched bases: 5. This CDR3 is CASSQVQGGAGELFF. CDR3 nucleotides: TGCGCCAGCAGCCAAGTTCAGGGAGGGGCCGGGGAGCTGTTTTTT.

V is TRBV5-1 and J is TRBJ2-7; 8 bases are shared with TRBD1. This CDR3 has 16 residues. Germline CDR1 is SGHRS and CDR2 is YFSETQ. The J segment lost 4 bases and the V segment lost 3 bases, leaving 12 bases of the junction unmatched. The CDR3: CASSSLGQGPSYEQYF. The DNA of the CDR3 is TGCGCCAGCAGCTCTCTTGGACAGGGCCCTTCGTACGAGCAGTACTTC.

The CDR3 is CASSPYTGELFF. The DNA of the CDR3 is TGTGCCAGCAGCCCCTACACCGGGGAGCTGTTTTTT. The chain uses TRBV9 and TRBJ2-2; D is uncertain. Germline CDR1 reads SGDLS; CDR2 reads YYNGEE. Trimming stripped 4 bases from V and 3 bases from J, with 4 bases between. This CDR3 has 12 residues.

A single count supports this clone. This chain joins TRBV10-1 and TRBJ1-1; D not certain. V was clipped by 9 bases and J by 0 bases, with 11 bases between them. This CDR3 spans 13 amino acids. The germline V gene encodes CDR1 WNHNN and CDR2 SYGVQD (reference sequence). For the CDR3, the DNA is TGCGCCAGTAGCTCGAAGATGAACACTGAAGCTTTCTTT. As protein: CASSSKMNTEAFF.

CDR3 protein: CASSSTQGASSYNEQFF. The CDR3 region has the DNA TGTGCCAGCAGCTCAACACAGGGGGCCTCCTCCTACAATGAGCAGTTCTTC. The chain has TRBV7-9 and TRBJ2-1, with 9 positions matching TRBD1. J lost 0 bases, V lost 4 bases, and 7 bases had no gene match. CDR3 length equals 17 residues. Germline lookup yields CDR1 SEHNR and CDR2 FQNEAQ (reference sequence).

The gene calls are TRBV13 and TRBJ2-1; 9 bases are a match to TRBD2. Germline V gene data show CDR1 as PRHDT and CDR2 as FYEKMQ (reference sequence). Trimming took 0 bases from V and 4 from J; bases not matched to a gene: 1. This CDR3 has 15 residues. The CDR3 here is CASSLGTSGYNEQFF. The CDR3 DNA is TGTGCCAGCAGCTTAGGGACTAGCGGATACAATGAGCAGTTCTTC.

The chain is built from TRBV27 and TRBJ2-7; 8 nucleotides align to TRBD2. The junction had 12 bases not matched to a gene; V was cut back by 5 bases and J by 12 bases. Germline V gene lookup returns CDR1 MNHEY and CDR2 SMNVEV (reference sequence). This CDR3 comprises 13 residues. The CDR3 sequence is CASSPHGTSAMYF. The CDR3 DNA reads TGTGCCAGCAGTCCTCACGGGACTAGTGCGATGTACTTC.

This clone was recorded only once. The rearrangement joins TRBV6-1 to TRBJ2-7, with D hard to call. The CDR3 has 14 residues. Trimming pared 2 bases from V and 3 bases from J, leaving 11 bases between. Germline assignment: CDR1 MNHNS and CDR2 SASEGT. As DNA, the CDR3 is TGTGCCAGCAGTGAAATTCCGGGTTACTACGAGCAGTACTTC. This encodes CASSEIPGYYEQYF.

The chain recombines TRBV19 with TRBJ2-7, with 8 bases aligning to TRBD1. The J segment lost 1 base and the V segment lost 5 bases, leaving 22 bases of the junction unmatched. Per germline, CDR1 LNHDA and CDR2 SQIVND (reference sequence). CDR3 length: 20 amino acids. The CDR3, as DNA: TGTGCCAGTAGTCCACCTCGCCCGGACAGGGAAAGGCTACGGTCCTACGAGCAGTACTTC. It translates to CASSPPRPDRERLRSYEQYF.

The chain uses TRBV29-1 and TRBJ2-3; D gene uncertain. V lost 1 base and J lost 0, with 11 bases in between. Germline V gives CDR1 SQVTM, CDR2 ANQGSEA. The CDR3 consists of 15 residues. CDR3 sequence: CSVEGWAASTDTQYF. The CDR3 nucleotides read TGCAGCGTTGAAGGATGGGCAGCTAGCACAGATACGCAGTATTTT.

The J gene is TRBJ2-7, the V gene TRBV4-1; 8 nucleotides line up with TRBD1. The germline V gene has CDR1 MGHRA and CDR2 YSYEKL. CDR3 size: 14 residues. V trimming: 4 bases; J trimming: 7 bases; junction bases outside the gene matches: 9. The chain's CDR3 is CASSPRQGAWEQYF. The CDR3 nucleotides are TGCGCCAGCAGCCCCAGGCAGGGGGCTTGGGAGCAGTACTTC.